This T cell receptor beta chain derives from a study of CXCR3-negative and CXCR3-positive naive CD8 T cells (dated by TCRdb to 2018 to 2020). Describing the broader study: In total, approximately 130 million TRB reads were obtained, or roughly 1.5 +/- 0.3 million reads per library. TRBV-TRBJ cluster analysis included naive subsets from a handful of donors and memory cells from 3 donors. Diversity and physicochemical repertoire analyses covered some ten donors pooled from two independent experiments. What the study reported, not specific to this receptor: Freshly isolated PBMCs were used for most assays because CXCR3 expression went down partially after cryopreservation. Compared with CXCR3-negative naive cells, CXCR3-positive naive cells had TRB CDR3s with higher hydrophobicity (lower Kidera factor 4), lower energy, and higher strength and volume indices. Surface CD5, linked to self-reactivity in mice, was comparable between naive subsets; TCR interaction strength was therefore also inferred from TRB CDR3 physicochemical properties. Within the same donor, TRBV-TRBJ usage looked similar between naive CXCR3-negative and CXCR3-positive cells, but memory cells had distinct patterns. Comparably high repertoire diversity was found in both naive subsets, whereas much lower repertoire diversity was found in memory CD8+ T cells.

For each CD8+ T cell subset, flow sorting was done in triplicate, and about 300,000 cells per subset went directly into RLT lysis buffer. To keep memory contaminants out, a stringent definition of naive CD8+ T cells was applied: CD45RO-CCR7+CD27+CD95-. Standard density gradient centrifugation was used to isolate peripheral blood mononuclear cells from buffy coats. A FACSAria III was used to flow-sort naive CXCR3-negative and CXCR3-positive CD8+ T cells. Total RNA was extracted from sorted cells using an RNeasy Mini Kit. The CDR3 holds 14 amino acids from the cysteine to the phenylalanine. DNA is not on record. The germline V gene (reference sequence) yields MNHEY for CDR1 and SMNVEV for CDR2. Concerning this clonotype: Its antigen has not been determined.

The listed sequencing device is NextSeq 550. The Human TCR Profiling Kit (MiLaboratory) was used to prepare UMI-labeled 5' RACE TRB cDNA libraries. The full amount of extracted RNA was used for cDNA synthesis, and the full amount of resulting cDNA was used for PCR amplification. Libraries were prepared in parallel with an identical number of PCR cycles. The source study handled its data this way. About 50,000 +/- 9,200 unique UMI-labeled TRB cDNA molecules per library were extracted with MIGEC and MiXCR, with at least two reads per UMI required. An average of approximately 40,000 +/- 10,000 functional in-frame TRB CDR3 nucleotide clonotypes without stop codons was found per library. Diversity metrics, including normalized Shannon-Wiener and Chao1, were computed in VDJtools after downsampling to 5000 UMI-labeled TRB molecules per sample. VDJtools was used to calculate clonotype-size-weighted physicochemical properties of the central five CDR3 residues, namely interaction energy, strength, volume and Kidera factor 4. With the reads reprocessed by TCRdb, a single entry stands for each CDR3 protein sequence and no DNA is reported. The V and J calls and clone size come from TCRdb's table, not from the authors' own analysis. This sample's clone table shows about 120,000 distinct CDR3 sequences. The ten largest clones add up to approximately 0.36% of the sample.

What was sequenced was naive CXCR3+ CD8+ T cells from blood. The sample's cell subset or site label, in plain terms: CD45RO-CCR7+CD27+CD95- naive CD8+ T cells expressing CXCR3 (TNR3+). The clonotype was recovered from a human donor in good health. Some clones in this sample may be carry-over from other donors' samples. The rearranged chain carries TRBV27 and TRBJ2-7. The CDR3 region reads CASSLIGLSYEQYF.